This entry is about one TCR beta chain. The data derive from a study of blood T cell repertoires in COVID-19. Study summary: Samples representing acute and convalescent COVID-19 were sourced from the United States, Italy and Spain.

In the study's own analysis: Scientists estimated how many nucleated cells there were by amplifying reference gene primers. Assay: immunoSEQ multiplex PCR; the TCRdb copy retains only in-frame clones and omits some. V and J calls and clone size are as listed in that table; D and trimming were resolved from the DNA. The table lists around 170,000 clones, about 85% of them singletons. The sequence was obtained from a woman aged 45-65 years who had recovered from COVID-19. Sequenced material: PBMCs or T cells enriched from blood (not recorded which).

The CDR3 bases are TGTGCCAGCAGACGAGGACAGGGCGGTCTCTACGAGCAGTACTTC. Translation gives CASRRGQGGLYEQYF. The gene calls are TRBV6-5 and TRBJ2-7; 8 bases fit TRBD1. With V trimmed by 6 bases and J by 3 bases, 10 bases remained unmatched. In germline, CDR1 is MNHEY, CDR2 SVGAGI. The CDR3 runs 15 residues.